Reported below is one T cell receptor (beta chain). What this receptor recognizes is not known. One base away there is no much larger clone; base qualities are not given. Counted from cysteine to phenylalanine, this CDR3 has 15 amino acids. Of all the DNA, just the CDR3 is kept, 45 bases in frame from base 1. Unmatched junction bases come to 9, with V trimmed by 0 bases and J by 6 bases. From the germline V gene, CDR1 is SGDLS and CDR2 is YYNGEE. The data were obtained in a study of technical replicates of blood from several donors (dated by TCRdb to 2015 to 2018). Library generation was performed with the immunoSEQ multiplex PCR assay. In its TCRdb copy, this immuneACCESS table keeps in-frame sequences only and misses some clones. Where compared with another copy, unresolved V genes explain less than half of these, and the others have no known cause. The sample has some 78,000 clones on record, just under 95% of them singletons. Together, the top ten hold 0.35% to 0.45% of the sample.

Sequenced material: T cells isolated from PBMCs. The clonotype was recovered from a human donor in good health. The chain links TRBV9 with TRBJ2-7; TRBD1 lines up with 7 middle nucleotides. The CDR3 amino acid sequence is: CASSVDEGGFGEQYF. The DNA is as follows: TGTGCCAGCAGCGTAGACGAAGGGGGCTTCGGCGAGCAGTACTTC. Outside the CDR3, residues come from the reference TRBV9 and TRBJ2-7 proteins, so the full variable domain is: DSGVTQTPKHLITATGQRVTLRCSPRSGDLSVYWYQQSLDQGLQFLIQYYNGEERAKGNILERFSAQQFPDLHSELNLSSLELGDSALYFCASSVDEGGFGEQYFGPGTRLTVT.